This TCR beta chain was recovered during a study of T cell clonality in common variable immunodeficiency (dated by TCRdb to the mid-2010s). For sequencing, equivalent amounts of genomic DNA were input from CVID and control samples. For every sample, a 60 bp segment covering the rearranged TCRbeta CDR3 region was amplified and then sequenced. The immunoSEQ assay, a bias-corrected multiplex PCR with high-throughput sequencing, was employed for TCRbeta amplification. On the authors' methods: Every unique nucleotide sequence was considered a clone and was annotated with V, D and J genes, copy number and frequency. Sequences were labeled productive if in frame, and non-productive if out of frame or containing stop codons. As previously described, Shannon's entropy was used to calculate clonality. The predicted amino acid sequences of productive clones were used to derive the mean CDR3 Kyte-Doolittle hydropathy. Using the R hclust function, scaled V gene usage was clustered hierarchically with Manhattan distance and complete linkage. Clone sharing by CDR3 amino acid sequence was assessed by resampling 12 repertoires per group over 100 rounds. Repertoires were searched for approximately 77 published EBV-specific and around 230 published CMV-specific TCRbeta sequences. Analysis left out a couple of CVID samples that produced under 10,000 sequences, so a few dozen CVID repertoires remained. TCRdb took over this immuneACCESS table, retaining in-frame rearrangements with V and J assigned. Such tables are incomplete; in checked studies, under half of the missing clones stem from an unresolved V gene, and the remainder is unexplained. The V and J calls and clone size were taken over from that table, and D and trimming were inferred from the DNA. The table records about 32,000 clones for this sample, and not one of them appears only once. The ten largest clones capture roughly 4.5% of the sample.

The paper's findings and limits, for the study overall: According to the authors, finding the cause of the higher clonality in CVID would require sequencing the repertoires of T cell subpopulations. CVID TCRbeta sequences reportedly showed fewer deletions and N-nucleotide insertions and lacked highly modified clones with 13 or more V deletions. CVID subjects shared fewer TCRbeta clones with each other than healthy controls did (p < 0.0001). Although equal DNA input was used, an average of roughly 80,000 unique sequences per sample was obtained for controls, compared with some 30,000 for CVID samples. Correlations of repertoire features with clinical complications were constrained by heterogeneity among patients within the CVID cohort. TCRbeta clonality was higher in CVID subjects than in healthy controls (t-test p = 0.018), and the increase was most characteristic of about a third of subjects.

Both CVID patients and healthy controls were predominantly of Caucasian heritage. Heparinized peripheral whole blood samples of roughly 4.5 to 8 ml were collected from each donor. TCRbeta CDR3 repertoires were sequenced from genomic DNA of adults with common variable immune deficiency (CVID) and healthy adult controls. The control group was made up of roughly 22 healthy adult volunteers (around 10 male and roughly twelve female) whose ages ranged from 23 to 66 years, with a mean age of 34. Diluted blood was density-centrifuged over Hypaque 1077 or Ficoll-Paque to isolate peripheral blood mononuclear cells. Unsorted mononuclear cells served as the source of genomic DNA, which was extracted either by Qiagen column purification or by a centrifugation-based method. This clone is categorized as medium-sized (0.01 to 0.1%). The antigen this receptor binds is unknown. The CDR3 goes on 3 residues after the read ends, and that part is filled in from the germline J gene.

Relative to germline, V is 0 bases shorter and J is 4 bases shorter, with 6 bases between their ends. Sequences ENHRY (CDR1) and SYGVKD (CDR2) are obtained from the germline V gene. The CDR3 measures 14 amino acids from cysteine to phenylalanine. Of the CDR3's DNA, 33 bases were read; they are in frame from base 1. In this chain, TRBV10-3 is recombined with TRBJ2-2; no D gene call is confident. The receptor comes from a person aged 18 to 75 in good health. Sequenced: peripheral blood mononuclear cells. The part of the CDR3 DNA that was read is TGTGCCATCAGTGAGTCGGGCAGCACCGGGGAG. This yields the protein CAISESGSTGE. The whole CDR3 protein reads CAISESGSTGELFF.